The rows below give T cell receptor beta chains drawn from one sample of a study of blood T cell repertoires in COVID-19. Profiling relied on immunoSEQ multiplex PCR, and the TCRdb table lists in-frame clones only, not all of them. Of around 300,000 clones in the sample, 88% were seen once. The sequenced material came from peripheral blood. These receptors were collected from a woman aged 45-65 years with active or convalescent COVID-19. CDR3s include the opening cysteine and the closing phenylalanine or tryptophan. D genes are given only for firm matches. Size is stated for part of the rows, as once, few or many counts, or as a class when the clone is expanded.

D gene: TRBD1
clone size: -
J gene: TRBJ2-3
V gene: TRBV7-9
CDR3 DNA: TGTGCCAGCAGCGAAGACAGGGGGCGCACAGATACGCAGTATTTT
CDR3 protein: CASSEDRGRTDTQYF

D gene: -
clone size: -
J gene: TRBJ1-1
V gene: TRBV30
CDR3 DNA: TGTGCCTGGAGTGTACTCGTCGCAACTGAAGCTTTCTTT
CDR3 protein: CAWSVLVATEAFF

D gene: -
clone size: -
J gene: TRBJ2-7
V gene: TRBV27
CDR3 DNA: TGTGCCAGCAGCCTTAGCGGCAGTGCCTACGAGCAGTACTTC
CDR3 protein: CASSLSGSAYEQYF

D gene: -
clone size: -
J gene: TRBJ1-4
V gene: TRBV28
CDR3 DNA: TGTGCCAGCAGCAGTGACAGGTTTAATGAAAAACTGTTTTTT
CDR3 protein: CASSSDRFNEKLFF

D gene: TRBD1
clone size: many
J gene: TRBJ2-6
V gene: TRBV4-1
CDR3 DNA: TGCGCCAGCAGCCACTCACCGGGACAGGGGGCTGCTGGGGCCAACGTCCTGACTTTC
CDR3 protein: CASSHSPGQGAAGANVLTF

D gene: -
clone size: few
J gene: TRBJ2-1
V gene: TRBV27
CDR3 DNA: TGTGCCAGCAGTCCCCGGGACATCATCCGAAATGAGCAGTTCTTC
CDR3 protein: CASSPRDIIRNEQFF

D gene: TRBD1
clone size: -
J gene: TRBJ1-3
V gene: TRBV30
CDR3 DNA: TGTGCCTGGAGGGGGACAGGGGGCTCTGGAAACACCATATATTTT
CDR3 protein: CAWRGTGGSGNTIYF

D gene: -
clone size: -
J gene: TRBJ2-1
V gene: TRBV10-1
CDR3 DNA: TGCGCCAGCAGTGAGATACGGCTAGGCCCCTACAATGAGCAGTTCTTC
CDR3 protein: CASSEIRLGPYNEQFF

D gene: TRBD2
clone size: -
J gene: TRBJ2-7
V gene: TRBV5-1
CDR3 DNA: TGCGCCAGCAGTCGGACTAGCGGGAGCTACGAGCAGTACTTC
CDR3 protein: CASSRTSGSYEQYF

D gene: TRBD1
clone size: once
J gene: TRBJ1-5
V gene: TRBV27
CDR3 DNA: TGTGCCAGCAGCCTGAACAGGGGCCCCCAGCATTTT
CDR3 protein: CASSLNRGPQHF

D gene: -
clone size: -
J gene: TRBJ2-7
V gene: TRBV2
CDR3 DNA: TGTGCCAGCAGTGAACGGACAGACTCCTACGAGCAGTACTTC
CDR3 protein: CASSERTDSYEQYF

D gene: -
clone size: -
J gene: TRBJ2-7
V gene: TRBV5-1
CDR3 DNA: TGCGCCAGCAGCTTGGAACCGGGTTCGAACTCCGAGCAGTACTTC
CDR3 protein: CASSLEPGSNSEQYF

D gene: TRBD1
clone size: -
J gene: TRBJ2-2
V gene: TRBV29-1
CDR3 DNA: TGCAGCGTTGAGGGGACAGCTAACACCGGGGAGCTGTTTTTT
CDR3 protein: CSVEGTANTGELFF

D gene: TRBD1
clone size: -
J gene: TRBJ1-3
V gene: TRBV9
CDR3 DNA: TGTGCCAGCAGCTCGAGAGGGGGCTTGGGGAGATCTGGAAACACCATATATTTT
CDR3 protein: CASSSRGGLGRSGNTIYF

D gene: -
clone size: -
J gene: TRBJ1-1
V gene: TRBV28
CDR3 DNA: TGTGCCAGCACTCTAACCCCCGCTCACACTGAAGCTTTCTTT
CDR3 protein: CASTLTPAHTEAFF

D gene: TRBD1
clone size: -
J gene: TRBJ2-2
V gene: TRBV29-1
CDR3 DNA: TGCAGCGTTGAAGTACGGACAGGGGTGGGCACCGGGGAGCTGTTTTTT
CDR3 protein: CSVEVRTGVGTGELFF

D gene: -
clone size: -
J gene: TRBJ1-1
V gene: TRBV5-5
CDR3 DNA: TGTGCCAGCAGCTTAGACCAGGGGCGTCCCACTGAAGCTTTCTTT
CDR3 protein: CASSLDQGRPTEAFF

D gene: -
clone size: -
J gene: TRBJ2-7
V gene: TRBV7-2
CDR3 DNA: TGTGCCAGCAGCTTATCTAGGGGGGGGCTCTACGAGCAGTACTTC
CDR3 protein: CASSLSRGGLYEQYF

D gene: TRBD1
clone size: -
J gene: TRBJ1-5
V gene: TRBV24-1
CDR3 DNA: TGTGCCACCAGTGATCCCGGGACAGGTATGGGGACCCAGCATTTT
CDR3 protein: CATSDPGTGMGTQHF

D gene: TRBD1
clone size: -
J gene: TRBJ2-7
V gene: TRBV7-2
CDR3 DNA: TGTGCCAGCAGCAAGGGACAGCCTCTCTACGAGCAGTACTTC
CDR3 protein: CASSKGQPLYEQYF

D gene: -
clone size: -
J gene: TRBJ2-3
V gene: TRBV6-2/TRBV6-3
CDR3 DNA: TGTGCCAGCAGTCCCTACGGGGTAGATACGCAGTATTTT
CDR3 protein: CASSPYGVDTQYF

D gene: -
clone size: -
J gene: TRBJ2-4
V gene: TRBV25-1
CDR3 DNA: TGTGCCAGCAGTTATTCAGGGGCGAAAAACATTCAGTACTTC
CDR3 protein: CASSYSGAKNIQYF

D gene: -
clone size: -
J gene: TRBJ2-1
V gene: TRBV4-1
CDR3 DNA: TGCGCCAGCAACCCTCAGGGCCCTCTGGGAACTGGTGAGCAGTTCTTC
CDR3 protein: CASNPQGPLGTGEQFF

D gene: -
clone size: -
J gene: TRBJ2-7
V gene: TRBV3-1/TRBV3-2
CDR3 DNA: TGTGCCAGGACAACGGACAGGGTAGGGAGGGGAATATACGAGCAGTACTTC
CDR3 protein: CARTTDRVGRGIYEQYF

D gene: -
clone size: few
J gene: TRBJ1-3
V gene: TRBV3-1/TRBV3-2
CDR3 DNA: TGTGCCAGCAGCCAAGGCGCGAGAAACACCATATATTTT
CDR3 protein: CASSQGARNTIYF

D gene: TRBD1
clone size: -
J gene: TRBJ1-4
V gene: TRBV29-1
CDR3 DNA: TGCAGCGTTCAAGGGACAGCTGCAACTAATGAAAAACTGTTTTTT
CDR3 protein: CSVQGTAATNEKLFF

D gene: -
clone size: -
J gene: TRBJ1-1
V gene: TRBV6-2/TRBV6-3
CDR3 DNA: TGTGCCAGCAGTTACCGTGAGGACACTGAAGCTTTCTTT
CDR3 protein: CASSYREDTEAFF

D gene: TRBD2
clone size: -
J gene: TRBJ2-3
V gene: TRBV19
CDR3 DNA: TGTGCCAGTAGTACTATAGCGGGAGGCGTTTCAGATACGCAGTATTTT
CDR3 protein: CASSTIAGGVSDTQYF

D gene: TRBD1
clone size: -
J gene: TRBJ2-2
V gene: TRBV7-7
CDR3 DNA: TGTGCTAGCAAAAGTCAGGGGGAGACCGGGGAGCTGTTTTTT
CDR3 protein: CASKSQGETGELFF

D gene: -
clone size: -
J gene: TRBJ1-5
V gene: TRBV6-1
CDR3 DNA: TGTGCCAGCAGTGAAATCCCCACTCATCAGCCCCAGCATTTT
CDR3 protein: CASSEIPTHQPQHF

D gene: TRBD1
clone size: -
J gene: TRBJ1-2
V gene: TRBV12-3/TRBV12-4
CDR3 DNA: TGTGCCAGCAGCCTGACAGGGGACTATGGCTACACCTTC
CDR3 protein: CASSLTGDYGYTF

D gene: -
clone size: -
J gene: TRBJ2-1
V gene: TRBV11-3
CDR3 DNA: TGTGCCAGCAGCTTAGATCTTTGGGGGTTGGGGGGTTACAATGAGCAGTTCTTC
CDR3 protein: CASSLDLWGLGGYNEQFF

D gene: -
clone size: -
J gene: TRBJ2-7
V gene: TRBV4-2
CDR3 DNA: TGTGCCAGCAGCCAAGATTATCGGGGAACGCGCTCCTACGAGCAGTACTTC
CDR3 protein: CASSQDYRGTRSYEQYF

D gene: -
clone size: -
J gene: TRBJ1-1
V gene: TRBV19
CDR3 DNA: TGTGCCAGTAGGGCGGCGGCCGCTGAAGCTTTCTTT
CDR3 protein: CASRAAAAEAFF

D gene: TRBD1
clone size: -
J gene: TRBJ1-1
V gene: TRBV7-9
CDR3 DNA: TGTGCCAGCAGCTTATCAGGGGGTTACAACACTGAAGCTTTCTTT
CDR3 protein: CASSLSGGYNTEAFF

D gene: TRBD1
clone size: -
J gene: TRBJ1-2
V gene: TRBV5-3
CDR3 DNA: TGTGCCAGAAGAATCGGGAAGGACAGGGGGCTGAATGGCTACACCTTC
CDR3 protein: CARRIGKDRGLNGYTF

D gene: -
clone size: few
J gene: TRBJ2-7
V gene: TRBV7-6
CDR3 DNA: TGTGCCACCCTTAGCCCGAGGGGGTCCCCCTACGAGCAGTACTTC
CDR3 protein: CATLSPRGSPYEQYF

D gene: -
clone size: -
J gene: TRBJ2-2
V gene: TRBV6-6
CDR3 DNA: TGTGCCAGCAGTTTCCACAGGGATGCAAACGGGGAGCTGTTTTTT
CDR3 protein: CASSFHRDANGELFF

D gene: -
clone size: -
J gene: TRBJ1-5
V gene: TRBV28
CDR3 DNA: TGTGCCAGCAACCCTGGGGGGGCGGGTCAGCCCCAGCATTTT
CDR3 protein: CASNPGGAGQPQHF

D gene: -
clone size: -
J gene: TRBJ1-5
V gene: TRBV24-1
CDR3 DNA: TGTGCCACCAGCACCAAGCTAAGGGGGAGCGGTCAGCCCCAGCATTTT
CDR3 protein: CATSTKLRGSGQPQHF

D gene: -
clone size: once
J gene: TRBJ1-1
V gene: TRBV12-3/TRBV12-4
CDR3 DNA: TGTGCCAGCAGTTTACTGGAGGCTTTCTTT
CDR3 protein: CASSLLEAFF

D gene: TRBD1
clone size: -
J gene: TRBJ2-7
V gene: TRBV6-5
CDR3 DNA: TGTGCCAGCAGTCGTAGGACAGGGAGCCACGAGCAGTACTTC
CDR3 protein: CASSRRTGSHEQYF

D gene: -
clone size: -
J gene: TRBJ2-7
V gene: TRBV27
CDR3 DNA: TGTGCCAGCAGCCGGACAGTTGGGTACGAGCAGTACTTC
CDR3 protein: CASSRTVGYEQYF

D gene: -
clone size: -
J gene: TRBJ2-7
V gene: TRBV7-9
CDR3 DNA: TGTGCCAGCAGCGGTGGGGGCTACACCTACGAGCAGTACTTC
CDR3 protein: CASSGGGYTYEQYF

D gene: -
clone size: -
J gene: TRBJ2-2
V gene: TRBV7-3
CDR3 DNA: TGTGCCAGCAGCTTAGGGTCCGGGACACAGACCGGGGAGCTGTTTTTT
CDR3 protein: CASSLGSGTQTGELFF

D gene: -
clone size: -
J gene: TRBJ1-1
V gene: TRBV27
CDR3 DNA: TGTGCCAGCAGTTCTTATCCTCCAAAAACTAACACTGAAGCTTTCTTT
CDR3 protein: CASSSYPPKTNTEAFF

D gene: TRBD1
clone size: -
J gene: TRBJ1-3
V gene: TRBV30
CDR3 DNA: TGTGCCTGGAGGGACCAGGGGGCGCGTAACACCATATATTTT
CDR3 protein: CAWRDQGARNTIYF

D gene: TRBD1
clone size: -
J gene: TRBJ2-7
V gene: TRBV6-6
CDR3 DNA: TGTGCCAGCACCCCGGGACAGGGGAGCTACGAGCAGTACTTC
CDR3 protein: CASTPGQGSYEQYF

D gene: -
clone size: -
J gene: TRBJ2-1
V gene: TRBV28
CDR3 DNA: TGTGCCAGCAACGACGGCCTAGTGGGGCCTCGGAATGAGCAGTTCTTC
CDR3 protein: CASNDGLVGPRNEQFF

D gene: TRBD1
clone size: -
J gene: TRBJ1-2
V gene: TRBV28
CDR3 DNA: TGTGCCGAGAGGGGACAGGGAAACTATGGCTACACCTTC
CDR3 protein: CAERGQGNYGYTF

D gene: -
clone size: -
J gene: TRBJ1-1
V gene: TRBV11-2
CDR3 DNA: TGTGCCAGCAGCTTTTATCAGGGTAACACTGAAGCTTTCTTT
CDR3 protein: CASSFYQGNTEAFF

D gene: -
clone size: -
J gene: TRBJ2-5
V gene: TRBV27
CDR3 DNA: TGTGCCAGCAGTTACGGGGAGACCCAGTACTTC
CDR3 protein: CASSYGETQYF

D gene: -
clone size: -
J gene: TRBJ2-1
V gene: TRBV5-5
CDR3 DNA: TGTGCCAGCAGCTTAAGGGGTTCGGGTGATGAGCAGTTCTTC
CDR3 protein: CASSLRGSGDEQFF

D gene: TRBD1
clone size: -
J gene: TRBJ2-7
V gene: TRBV10-3
CDR3 DNA: TGTGCCATCAGCCTGACAGGGGTGCTTTACGAGCAGTACTTC
CDR3 protein: CAISLTGVLYEQYF

D gene: -
clone size: -
J gene: TRBJ1-1
V gene: TRBV3-1/TRBV3-2
CDR3 DNA: TGTGCCAGCAGCCAAGAAGAGTTGAAGAGGAGCACTGAAGCTTTCTTT
CDR3 protein: CASSQEELKRSTEAFF

D gene: -
clone size: -
J gene: TRBJ2-5
V gene: TRBV29-1
CDR3 DNA: TGCAGCGCCGACTTAGGGCAGGGGCAGACCCAGTACTTC
CDR3 protein: CSADLGQGQTQYF